Each of the 10 T cell receptor beta chains below was sequenced from the same sample in a study of regulatory and conventional T cells in RAG deficiency. The method was immunoSEQ multiplex PCR; TCRdb's version includes in-frame clones alone and lacks a portion of them. The sample has fewer than 35,000 clones, approximately 90% seen once. Separately, the same data were catalogued under a study of regulatory T cells. That paper adds: The PCR used 52 TRBV and 13 TRBJ primers.

The sample consisted of CD8+ T cells sorted from blood. All receptors derive from a human donor in good health.

The genes are TRBV7-9 and TRBJ1-1; no definite D call. This CDR3 is 14 amino acids long. Germline V gene data show CDR1 as SEHNR and CDR2 as FQNEAQ (reference sequence). The V end was cut by 1 base, the J end by 5 bases, with 11 bases between. CDR3 nucleotides: TGTGCCAGCAGCTTAGAGGTGGAGGAGACTGAAGCTTTCTTT. It yields the protein CASSLEVEETEAFF.

This clone was observed a single time. CDR3 protein: CASSLRKGPDEQYF. The CDR3 DNA is TGTGCCAGCAGTTTAAGGAAGGGCCCGGACGAGCAGTACTTC. V and J are TRBV28 and TRBJ2-7; D is uncertain. The CDR3 sequence is 14 residues long. CDR1 is MDHEN, CDR2 SYDVKM, per germline. The V and J ends lost 2 bases and 5 bases respectively, with 13 bases between them.

This sequence joins TRBV6-6 and TRBJ2-5; D tentatively reads TRBD1 or TRBD2 (5 bases each). Trimming cost V 6 bases and J 0 bases, with 17 bases left between them. Germline CDR1 and CDR2: MNHNY and SVGAGI (reference sequence). This CDR3 comprises 16 residues. The CDR3 nucleotides read TGTGCCAGCAGCCCCTTATTTGAGGGGAACCAAGAGACCCAGTACTTC. As protein: CASSPLFEGNQETQYF.

Worth noting for this clone: The sample has other DNA sequences that encode this CDR3 too. V is TRBV28 and J is TRBJ2-1; 9 nucleotides line up with TRBD2. CDR3 length equals 16 residues. Germline V lookup: CDR1 MDHEN, CDR2 SYDVKM. Trimming removed 4 bases from V and 7 bases from J; junction bases left unmatched: 11. CDR3 residues: CASSSETSGGNNEQFF. The CDR3 DNA sequence: TGTGCCAGCAGTTCGGAGACTAGCGGTGGCAATAATGAGCAGTTCTTC. Full variable domain (outside the CDR3, taken from reference TRBV28 and TRBJ2-1): DVKVTQSSRYLVKRTGEKVFLECVQDMDHENMFWYRQDPGLGLRLIYFSYDVKMKEKGDIPEGYSVSREKKERFSLILESASTNQTSMYLCASSSETSGGNNEQFFGPGTRLTVL.

This clone was observed a single time. The chain joins TRBV13 to TRBJ2-1, with D possibly matching TRBD2 (7 bases). The CDR3 spans 13 residues. The V end was cut by 5 bases, the J end by 8 bases, with 13 bases between. Germline-derived CDR1 and CDR2 are PRHDT and FYEKMQ (reference sequence). This CDR3 reads CASSRGGSDEQFF. The CDR3 DNA sequence: TGTGCCAGCAGCCGCGGGGGCAGCGATGAGCAGTTCTTC.

The J gene is TRBJ2-7, the V gene TRBV28; TRBD2 matches at 8 bases. The CDR3 length is 16 residues. The V and J ends lost 9 bases and 0 bases, in that order; junction bases with no gene match: 13. The germline V gene encodes CDR1 MDHEN and CDR2 SYDVKM. The chain's CDR3 is CASTTPPSGGSYEQYF. The CDR3 DNA reads as TGTGCCAGTACGACCCCCCCCAGCGGGGGCTCCTACGAGCAGTACTTC.

This clone occurred once. This chain uses TRBV9 with TRBJ2-4; a possible D gene is TRBD2 (6 bases). V lost 0 bases to trimming and J lost 3 bases, with 16 bases between them. CDR1 SGDLS and CDR2 YYNGEE come from the germline V gene. There are 17 residues in the CDR3. CDR3 amino acids: CASSVGQGGEYKNIQYF. The CDR3 DNA is TGTGCCAGCAGCGTAGGGCAGGGAGGCGAATACAAAAACATTCAGTACTTC.

The rearrangement uses TRBV2 and TRBJ2-7, with a tentative D call TRBD2 (7 bases). The germline V gene has CDR1 SNHLY and CDR2 FYNNEI. This CDR3 spans 16 amino acids. Trimming shortened V by 5 bases and J by 0 bases, and 17 bases separated the two germline ends. CDR3 loop: CASSPRGGESSYEQYF. The DNA for the CDR3 is TGTGCCAGCAGTCCTAGGGGGGGTGAGAGCTCCTACGAGCAGTACTTC.

About this clone itself: Its ends do not fully match the called genes, so a read error is possible. This chain uses TRBV11-3 with TRBJ2-1, with 7 bases that match TRBD2. Germline V gives CDR1 SGHNT, CDR2 YENEEA. There are 16 residues in the CDR3. The CDR3 DNA follows: TGTGCCAGCAGCCCTAGGGACTATTCCTCCCACAATGAGCAGTTCTTC. Protein product: CASSPRDYSSHNEQFF.

V and J are TRBV13 and TRBJ1-5; D is perhaps TRBD1 (6 bases). The V end lost 4 bases, the J end lost 4 bases, and 8 bases lay between the germline ends. This CDR3 spans 13 amino acids. Germline lookup yields CDR1 PRHDT and CDR2 FYEKMQ (reference sequence). This chain's CDR3 is CASSSGTNQPQHF. CDR3 nucleotide sequence: TGTGCCAGCAGCTCCGGGACAAATCAGCCCCAGCATTTT. Together with reference TRBV13 and TRBJ1-5, the CDR3 gives the full variable domain: AAGVIQSPRHLIKEKRETATLKCYPIPRHDTVYWYQQGPGQDPQFLISFYEKMQSDKGSIPDRFSAQQFSDYHSELNMSSLELGDSALYFCASSSGTNQPQHFGDGTRLSIL.